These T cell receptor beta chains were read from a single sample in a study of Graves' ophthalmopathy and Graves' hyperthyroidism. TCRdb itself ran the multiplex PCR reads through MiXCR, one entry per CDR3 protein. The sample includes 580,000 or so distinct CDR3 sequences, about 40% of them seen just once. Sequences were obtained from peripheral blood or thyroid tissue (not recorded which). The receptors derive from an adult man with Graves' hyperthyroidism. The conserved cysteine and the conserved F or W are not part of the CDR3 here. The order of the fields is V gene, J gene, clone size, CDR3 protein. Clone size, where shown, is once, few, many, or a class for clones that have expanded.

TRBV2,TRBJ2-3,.,ASKGTRSTDTQY
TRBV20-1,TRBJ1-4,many,SARDFTGTHGGGLF
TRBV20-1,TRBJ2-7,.,SADLGDRHNEQY
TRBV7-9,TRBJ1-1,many,ASSPPSRLLEAF
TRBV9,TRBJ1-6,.,ASSHRKINSPLH
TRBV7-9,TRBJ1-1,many,ASTFGQEAF
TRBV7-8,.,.,ASSGGADYNEQF
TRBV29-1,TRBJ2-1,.,SVVGGGQGGYNEQF
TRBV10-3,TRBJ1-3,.,AIRPGTENTIY
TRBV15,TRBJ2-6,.,ATSRNPQGRGEVSGANVLT
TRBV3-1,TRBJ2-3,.,ASSQELTDTQY
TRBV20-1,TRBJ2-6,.,SARVGANVLT
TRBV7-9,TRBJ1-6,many,ASSFGQGNSPLH
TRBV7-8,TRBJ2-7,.,ASSSVTRGGSPYEQY
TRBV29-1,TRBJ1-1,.,SVHASTGSSAF
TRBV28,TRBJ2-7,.,AGSGRGVNEQY
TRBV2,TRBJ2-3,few,VSSEDSYTDTQY
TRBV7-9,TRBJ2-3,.,ASSSPLAGGDTQY
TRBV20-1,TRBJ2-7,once,SARDGSLDEQY
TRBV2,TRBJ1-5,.,ASSSPRRQPQH
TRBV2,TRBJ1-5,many,ASSELGPGQPQH
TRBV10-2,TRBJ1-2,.,ASSEARDRENYGYT
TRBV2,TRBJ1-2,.,ASHSSRGADYGYT
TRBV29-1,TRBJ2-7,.,SVEGLAGGNEQY
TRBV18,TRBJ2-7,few,ASSRSHREYEQY
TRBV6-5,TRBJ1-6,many,ASCTGTRESPLH
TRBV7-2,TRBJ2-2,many,ASRAGTGELF
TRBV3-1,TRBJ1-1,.,ASSRQGMNSEAF
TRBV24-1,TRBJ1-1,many,ATSDLHHNEAF
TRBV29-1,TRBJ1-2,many,SVGTTYGYT
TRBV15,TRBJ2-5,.,ATSSLAGYQETQY
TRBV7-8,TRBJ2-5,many,ASSLMGDRETQY
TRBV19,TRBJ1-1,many,ASRKGQGFNTEAF
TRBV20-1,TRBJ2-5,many,SAQTGDLETQY
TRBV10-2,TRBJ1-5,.,ASSEPPQH
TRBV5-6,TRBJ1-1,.,ASSSGPLIEAS
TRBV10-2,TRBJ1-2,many,ASSESGRVSIGYT
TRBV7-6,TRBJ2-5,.,ASSLARWRAPGETQY
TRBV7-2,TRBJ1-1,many,ASSHGQGAAF
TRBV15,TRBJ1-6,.,ATSSYGSPLH
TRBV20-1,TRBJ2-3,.,SAPYPSGTDTQY
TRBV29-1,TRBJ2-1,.,SVAFGLSAYNEQF
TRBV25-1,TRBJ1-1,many,ASSESTGQGTEAF
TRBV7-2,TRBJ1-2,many,ASNLRRQGAVYGYT
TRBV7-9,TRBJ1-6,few,ASSLFRAANSPLH
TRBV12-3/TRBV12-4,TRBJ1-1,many,ASLGVNTEAF
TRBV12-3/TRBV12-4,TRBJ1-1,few,ASSLDLMGRMNTEAF
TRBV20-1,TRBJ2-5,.,SATTGTSRKTQY
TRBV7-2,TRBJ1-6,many,ASSFLGQDNSPLH
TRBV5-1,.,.,ASSLVVAADNEQF
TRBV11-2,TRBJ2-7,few,ASSLGFGQGYEQY
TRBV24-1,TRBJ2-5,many,ATSDPGTGPPSGMQTQY
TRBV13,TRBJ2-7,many,ASSFRDRVGEQY
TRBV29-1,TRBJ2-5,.,SVDGTDLAGDGLETQY
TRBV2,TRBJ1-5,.,ASSYGEGDQPQH
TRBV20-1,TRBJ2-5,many,SARDDSGSLTETQY
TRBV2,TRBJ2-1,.,ASREQGPSYNEQF
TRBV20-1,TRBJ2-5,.,SAHLQQGIETQY
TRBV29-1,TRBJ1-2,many,SATQGQGSSYT
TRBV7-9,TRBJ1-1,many,ASSQRGQGNTEAF